Sequencing of this T cell receptor (beta chain) was carried out in a study of cytomegalovirus exposure and HLA in healthy donors. Note on this clone: Its specificity is not known.

With 60 Vbeta and 13 Jbeta primers, the PCR was carried out. TCRdb's table, derived via immunoSEQ multiplex PCR, lists solely in-frame clones and lacks some. The sample consists of around 150,000 clones, 78% of them appearing once. Between the trimmed V and J ends, which lost 10 bases and 5 bases, there was a span of 10 bases. The V gene's germline CDR1 is MNHEY and CDR2 SMNVEV (reference sequence). The CDR3 loop spans 11 amino acids. Study-wide findings and caveats: In a later analysis, specific HLA alleles were associated with 15,000 or so TCR beta sequences at a 0.05 false discovery rate.

The sequenced material came from PBMCs. This clonotype was sampled from a male donor in good health and CMV-seronegative. This chain links TRBV27 with TRBJ2-3; D uncertain. The CDR3 sequence is CATWALDTQYF. CDR3 coding DNA: TGTGCCACTTGGGCTTTAGATACGCAGTATTTT.